These T cell receptor beta chains were read from a single sample in a study of shared clonotypes between healthy human individuals. The protocol was immunoSEQ multiplex PCR, while the TCRdb copy is restricted to in-frame clones and leaves out a portion. The sample yields roughly 700,000 clones, roughly 70% seen once. Sequencing used memory CD4+ T cells sorted from blood. These receptor sequences come from a woman between 25 and 40 years old in good health. CDR3s include the opening cysteine and the closing phenylalanine or tryptophan. The D gene is left open where the match is weak. Only part of the rows carry a size: once, few, many, or a class if the clone is expanded.

>TRBD1|.|TRBV13|TRBJ1-2
TGTGCCAGCAGCCCGAACAGGGGTGATGGCTACACCTTC
CASSPNRGDGYTF
>.|few|TRBV6-5|TRBJ1-5
TGTGCCAGCAGCCGCACAGGGTTGAATCAGCCCCAGCATTTT
CASSRTGLNQPQHF
>.|few|TRBV4-1|TRBJ2-2
TGCGCCAGCAGCCAAGCGGGGGCGGCGGCCGGGGAGCTGTTTTTT
CASSQAGAAAGELFF
>.|.|TRBV2|TRBJ2-6
TGTGCCAGCAGTGCCTTTGACTCTGGGGCCAACGTCCTGACTTTC
CASSAFDSGANVLTF
>.|.|TRBV7-8|TRBJ2-2
TGTGCCAGCAGCTTTCAAAGAACCGTTATTACCGGGGAGCTGTTTTTT
CASSFQRTVITGELFF
>.|.|TRBV7-9|TRBJ1-3
TGTGCCAGCAGCCTACATAGCTCTGGAAACACCATATATTTT
CASSLHSSGNTIYF
>.|.|TRBV5-1|TRBJ2-2
TGCGCCAGCAGCTTGGATGGGGTTACCGGGGAGCTGTTTTTT
CASSLDGVTGELFF
>.|.|TRBV30|TRBJ2-1
TGTGCCTGGAGGCCCGGGAAATACAATGAGCAGTTCTTC
CAWRPGKYNEQFF
>.|.|TRBV2|TRBJ1-5
TGTGCCAGCAGGGGGGGAAATCATCAGCCCCAGCATTTT
CASRGGNHQPQHF
>TRBD1|.|TRBV2|TRBJ2-7
TGTGCCACCCGGGGACAGGGCTCCTACGAGCAGTACTTC
CATRGQGSYEQYF
>TRBD1|.|TRBV10-3|TRBJ2-2
TGTGCCATCAGCCGGACAGGGGCAGGGTCAGTGGACACCGGGGAGCTGTTTTTT
CAISRTGAGSVDTGELFF
>TRBD1|.|TRBV28|TRBJ2-2
TGTGCCAGCACCGAACCCCGGGACAGGGAGTCCGGGGAGCTGTTTTTT
CASTEPRDRESGELFF
>TRBD2|.|TRBV7-7|TRBJ2-3
TGTGCCAGCAGCAAGGGACTAGCGGCCACAGATACGCAGTATTTT
CASSKGLAATDTQYF
>TRBD1|.|TRBV9|TRBJ1-4
TGTGCCAGCAGCGTAACACAGGGGAATGAAAAACTGTTTTTT
CASSVTQGNEKLFF
>.|.|TRBV6-5|TRBJ2-5
TGTGCCAGCAGTTACTCAGAGATACAAGAGACCCAGTACTTC
CASSYSEIQETQYF
>.|.|TRBV30|TRBJ2-6
TGTGCCTGGAGTGTCACGACAGTGAGCTCTGGGGCCAACGTCCTGACTTTC
CAWSVTTVSSGANVLTF
>.|.|TRBV4-2|TRBJ2-7
TGTGCCAGCAGCCAAAGGTCGGGGGTGACCTACGAGCAGTACTTC
CASSQRSGVTYEQYF
>TRBD1|many|TRBV28|TRBJ1-5
TGTGCCAGCAGCCCTATTGACAGGGACAATCAGCCCCAGCATTTT
CASSPIDRDNQPQHF
>TRBD1|few|TRBV9|TRBJ2-2
TGTGCCAGCAGCCCCGGGACAGGGCCCGGGGAGCTGTTTTTT
CASSPGTGPGELFF
>.|.|TRBV7-9|TRBJ2-3
TGTGCCAGCAGCTTCCAACTGAGCACAGATACGCAGTATTTT
CASSFQLSTDTQYF
>.|.|TRBV2|TRBJ2-2
TGTGCCAGCAGTGACAGGGGTAACACCGGGGAGCTGTTTTTT
CASSDRGNTGELFF
>TRBD1|.|TRBV5-4|TRBJ1-2
TGTGCCAGCAGCTTCGGGACAGTAGAAATCTATGGCTACACCTTC
CASSFGTVEIYGYTF
>TRBD2|once|TRBV30|TRBJ2-7
TGTGCCTGGAGTGGGCTAGCGGGGGGGGAGCAGTACTTC
CAWSGLAGGEQYF
>TRBD2|.|TRBV10-2|TRBJ2-7
TGCGCCAGCAGTGCGGGACTACCGGCGCTCTACGAGCAGTACTTC
CASSAGLPALYEQYF
>.|few|TRBV30|TRBJ2-7
TGTGCCTGGACTAGCGCGTACGAGCAGTACTTC
CAWTSAYEQYF
>TRBD2|.|TRBV6-4|TRBJ2-1
TGTGCCAGCTCAAGGACTAGCGGGGAGAATGAGCAGTTCTTC
CASSRTSGENEQFF
>TRBD1|.|TRBV28|TRBJ1-1
TGTGCCAGCAGCCCGGACAGGCTCTCTACTGAAGCTTTCTTT
CASSPDRLSTEAFF
>.|.|TRBV19|TRBJ1-2
TGTGCCAGTACGCCCACCCTTATGGGTAGCTATGGCTACACCTTC
CASTPTLMGSYGYTF
>TRBD2|.|TRBV5-1|TRBJ2-5
TGCGCCAGCAGCACTGGCGTGAGACTAGCGGGAGCAGAGACCCAGTACTTC
CASSTGVRLAGAETQYF
>.|.|TRBV6-1|TRBJ2-5
TGTGCCAGCAGGACAGCCCACCTGGAAGAGACCCAGTACTTC
CASRTAHLEETQYF
>.|.|TRBV28|TRBJ1-2
TGTGCCAGCAGTGAGATTCAGGGGAACCTCTATGGCTACACCTTC
CASSEIQGNLYGYTF
>TRBD1|.|TRBV9|TRBJ1-4
TGTGCCAGCAGCGTAGGGACCGGGACAGGGTTCGAAAAACTGTTTTTT
CASSVGTGTGFEKLFF
>.|.|TRBV4-1|TRBJ2-1
TGCGCCAGCAGCCAAGAAGGAGCCTGGGGGCAGTTCTTC
CASSQEGAWGQFF
>.|once|TRBV28|TRBJ2-1
TGTGCCAGCAGTCACCGTCTCGCGCGTACGAACAATGAGCAGTTCTTC
CASSHRLARTNNEQFF
>.|.|TRBV18|TRBJ1-2
TGTGCCAGCTCACCACCGGGAGGGGCAAGGGATGGCTACACCTTC
CASSPPGGARDGYTF
>TRBD1|.|TRBV9|TRBJ1-1
TGTGCCAGCAGCGGAAGACAGGGGGCCGACACTGAAGCTTTCTTT
CASSGRQGADTEAFF
>.|.|TRBV19|TRBJ1-1
TGTGCCAGTAGTAGGGACCGGTACGTGGCTTTCTTT
CASSRDRYVAFF
>TRBD2|.|TRBV6-5|TRBJ2-5
TGTGCCAGCAGTTCGGGACTAGCGGGACCAGAGACCCAGTACTTC
CASSSGLAGPETQYF
>.|.|TRBV7-2|TRBJ1-2
TGTGCCAGCAGCTTAGGACTACAGGGTAACTATGGCTACACCTTC
CASSLGLQGNYGYTF
>.|.|TRBV29-1|TRBJ2-2
TGCAGCGCCCGGGACAACATACGTGCGAACACCGGGGAGCTGTTTTTT
CSARDNIRANTGELFF
>.|.|TRBV27|TRBJ2-7
TGTGCCAGCAGTTTTCGGTCGGGAGCTGCCTACGAGCAGTACTTC
CASSFRSGAAYEQYF
>.|.|TRBV6-5|TRBJ1-1
TGTGCCAGCAGTTACTCAGGGTGGGTGAACACTGAAGCTTTCTTT
CASSYSGWVNTEAFF
>TRBD1|once|TRBV10-3|TRBJ1-1
TGTGCCATCAGTGGACAGGGGGTGACCACTGAAGCTTTCTTT
CAISGQGVTTEAFF
>.|.|TRBV4-1|TRBJ1-1
TGCGCCAGCAGCCAAGAACGGGACACCCTGAACACTGAAGCTTTCTTT
CASSQERDTLNTEAFF
>TRBD2|.|TRBV27|TRBJ2-2
TGTGCCAGCAGTTCCCCGGGACTAGCGGAGAACACCGGGGAGCTGTTTTTT
CASSSPGLAENTGELFF
>TRBD1|few|TRBV5-5|TRBJ1-1
TGTGCCAGCAGGCGGACAGGGACTGAAGCTTTCTTT
CASRRTGTEAFF
>.|many|TRBV11-2|TRBJ2-3
TGTGCCAGCAGCTTGTCAACATCGGATACGCAGTATTTT
CASSLSTSDTQYF
>.|.|TRBV20-1|TRBJ1-1
TGCAGTGCCCGGGGTCGAAGTGAAGCTTTCTTT
CSARGRSEAFF
>.|.|TRBV4-1|TRBJ1-1
TGCGCCAGCACCACCCGGCAAGGGAACACTGAAGCTTTCTTT
CASTTRQGNTEAFF
>TRBD1|few|TRBV12-5|TRBJ1-1
TGTGCTAGTGTCTCTCAACCTCGGACAGGGGGCGTATCCCGGACTGAAGCTTTCTTT
CASVSQPRTGGVSRTEAFF
>TRBD2|once|TRBV7-9|TRBJ2-5
TGTGCCAGCAGCTTAAGCCCGGGACTAGCGGGAGAGACCCAGTACTTC
CASSLSPGLAGETQYF
>.|few|TRBV28|TRBJ2-3
TGTGCCAGCAGTTTAGGGGGGAGGAATACGCAGTATTTT
CASSLGGRNTQYF